The 10 T cell receptor beta chains reported below all come from one sample, sequenced in a study of regulatory T cells in long-lasting Graves disease. CDR3-region Arm-PCR and iRepertoire HTBI primers produced the TCR beta libraries. Each CDR3 protein gets one entry after TCRdb re-called the multiplex PCR reads with MiXCR. The sample carries some 460,000 distinct CDR3 sequences, 15% to 20% recorded once. Time point meaning: newly diagnosed GD, antithyroid drugs for less than 3 months. Scientists built the TCR library using RNA that was extracted from PBMCs. The data were also submitted as part of a second study, on T cells in Graves' hyperthyroidism and ophthalmopathy.

Sequenced material: peripheral blood mononuclear cells (PBMCs), taken at new diagnosis, from a patient treated with antithyroid drugs. Source of these receptors: a man aged 40-55 years with Graves disease.

The chain is built from TRBV20-1 and TRBJ2-7; TRBD1 matches 8 bases. Germline lookup yields CDR1 DFQATT and CDR2 SNEGSKA (reference sequence). This CDR3 contains 14 residues. Trimming cost V 0 bases and J 3 bases; bases outside gene matches: 4. CDR3 amino acids: CSAREWTGSYEQYF. In nucleotides, the CDR3 is TGCAGTGCTAGAGAATGGACAGGGAGCTACGAGCAGTACTTC.

This clonotype was seen repeatedly, ten times or more. V is TRBV5-4 and J is TRBJ2-3, with TRBD2 identical over 7 bases. This CDR3 region has 17 residues. CDR1 and CDR2 from the germline V gene are SGHNT and YYREEE (reference sequence). The V and J ends lost 0 bases and 2 bases, in that order; junction bases with no gene match: 9. The CDR3 nucleotides read TGTGCCAGCAGCTTGGGGCGGGGGTCTACGTACACAGATACGCAGTATTTT. Translation gives CASSLGRGSTYTDTQYF.

This clonotype was counted ten times or more. This chain connects TRBV28 to TRBJ2-7; the match to TRBD1 covers 12 bases. Unmatched junction bases numbered 5, after V lost 4 bases and J lost 1 base. Germline CDR1 is MDHEN and CDR2 is SYDVKM. CDR3 length equals 16 residues. The CDR3 DNA reads as TGTGCCAGCAGTTGGGACAGGGGGCCTTATTCCTACGAGCAGTACTTC. It specifies CASSWDRGPYSYEQYF.

V is TRBV6-1 and J is TRBJ2-6, with a weak D call TRBD2 (6 bases). Trimming cost V 6 bases and J 4 bases, with 13 bases left between them. The V gene's germline CDR1 is MNHNS and CDR2 SASEGT. This CDR3 contains 15 residues. The DNA of the CDR3 is TGTGCCAGCAGGGAGCGGGTGGCCGGGGCCAACGTCCTGACTTTC. It encodes CASRERVAGANVLTF.

This clonotype was seen only a few times. The chain has TRBV7-9 and TRBJ1-2, with TRBD1 matching 8 bases. The CDR3 consists of 14 residues. CDR1 and CDR2 (germline): SEHNR, FQNEAQ (reference sequence). V lost 5 bases to trimming and J lost 3 bases; unmatched junction nucleotides: 5. This chain's CDR3 is CASSHTDRDYGYTF. The CDR3 nucleotides read TGTGCCAGCAGCCACACGGACAGGGACTATGGCTACACCTTC. Complete variable domain (other parts from reference TRBV7-9 and TRBJ1-2): DTGVSQNPRHKITKRGQNVTFRCDPISEHNRLYWYRQTLGQGPEFLTYFQNEAQLEKSRLLSDRFSAERPKGSFSTLEIQRTEQGDSAMYLCASSHTDRDYGYTFGSGTRLTVV.

There are a few counts of this clonotype. This could be a read error, since a much larger clone is one nucleotide away. J is TRBJ2-1 and V is TRBV2; D ambiguous. Germline assignment: CDR1 SNHLY and CDR2 FYNNEI. The V end was cut by 7 bases, the J end by 4 bases, with 8 bases between. The CDR3 runs 12 residues. CDR3: CASKGPYNEQFF. The CDR3 nucleotides are TGTGCCAGCAAGGGTCCGTACAATGAGCAGTTCTTC.

This clonotype showed up many times. The V call is TRBV28, the J call TRBJ2-7, with 11 bases matching TRBD2. CDR3 length: 17 residues. The ends lost 2 bases at V and 5 bases at J; junction bases unmatched: 11. Germline CDR1 is MDHEN and CDR2 is SYDVKM. For the CDR3, the DNA is TGTGCCAGCAGTTTAGAATTTAGCGGGAGGGCGGTCCACGAGCAGTACTTC. Translating it yields CASSLEFSGRAVHEQYF.

This clonotype was counted at least ten times. This chain links TRBV30 with TRBJ2-1; 11 bases align to TRBD2. V shed 2 bases, J shed 0 bases, and the junction held 9 bases outside the gene matches. The germline V gene has CDR1 GTSNPN and CDR2 SVGIG (reference sequence). The CDR3 has 18 amino acids. Here the CDR3 DNA reads TGTGCCTGGAGTAGGGCGACTAGCGGGATTAGCTCCTACAATGAGCAGTTCTTC. As protein: CAWSRATSGISSYNEQFF.

The chain combines TRBV6-1 with TRBJ2-7, with D maybe TRBD2 (5 bases). Trimming left V 7 bases short and J 4 bases short, with 14 bases between. CDR1 is MNHNS and CDR2 is SASEGT in the germline V gene. The CDR3 sequence is 13 residues long. CDR3 loop: CASTSIRGYEQYF. The CDR3 nucleotides read TGTGCCAGCACCTCCATCCGGGGATACGAGCAGTACTTC.

This clonotype was seen repeatedly, ten times or more. The rearrangement uses TRBV28 and TRBJ2-5; TRBD2 might be the D (6 bases). Germline V gives CDR1 MDHEN, CDR2 SYDVKM. This CDR3 is built from 15 residues. The V end was cut by 1 base, the J end by 2 bases, with 11 bases between. The CDR3 DNA is TGTGCCAGCAGTTTATTGCGGGGAAGACAAGAGACCCAGTACTTC. Translated: CASSLLRGRQETQYF. The variable domain in full, with the rest retrieved from reference TRBV28 and TRBJ2-5, is DVKVTQSSRYLVKRTGEKVFLECVQDMDHENMFWYRQDPGLGLRLIYFSYDVKMKEKGDIPEGYSVSREKKERFSLILESASTNQTSMYLCASSLLRGRQETQYFGPGTRLLVL.